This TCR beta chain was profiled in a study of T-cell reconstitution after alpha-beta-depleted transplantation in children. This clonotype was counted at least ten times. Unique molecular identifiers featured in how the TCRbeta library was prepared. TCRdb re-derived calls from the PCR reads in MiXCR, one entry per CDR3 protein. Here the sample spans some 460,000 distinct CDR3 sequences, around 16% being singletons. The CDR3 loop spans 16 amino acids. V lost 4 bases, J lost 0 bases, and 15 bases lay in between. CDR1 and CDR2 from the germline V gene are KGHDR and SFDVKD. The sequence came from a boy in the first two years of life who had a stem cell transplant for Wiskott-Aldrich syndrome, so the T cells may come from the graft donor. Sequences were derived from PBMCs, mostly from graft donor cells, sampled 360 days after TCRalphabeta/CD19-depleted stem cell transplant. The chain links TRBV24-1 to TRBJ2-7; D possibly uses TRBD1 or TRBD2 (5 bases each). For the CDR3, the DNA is TGTGCCACCAGTGAGTCCGGGACGGGGAGCTCCTACGAGCAGTACTTC. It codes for CATSESGTGSSYEQYF.